This is a list of T cell receptor beta chains from one sample in a study of cytotoxic CD8 clonotypes in ibrutinib-treated CLL. Using immunoSEQ multiplex PCR, the repertoire was profiled, and TCRdb retains in-frame clones only, with some absent. The sample carries about 50,000 clones, around half recorded once. The material was PBMCs, obtained after 12 months of ibrutinib treatment. The receptors here all came from a human donor with chronic lymphocytic leukemia. Both conserved end residues are part of each CDR3. The D gene is left open where the match is weak. Size is omitted from some rows. Given values are once, few, many or a class for expanded clones.

clone_size j_call v_call d_call cdr3_aa cdr3_nt
few TRBJ2-1 TRBV7-9 NA CASSPRDTAASYNEQFF TGTGCCAGCAGCCCTAGGGATACGGCGGCCTCCTACAATGAGCAGTTCTTC
few TRBJ1-3 TRBV13 NA CASSLGTGHAGNTIYF TGTGCCAGCAGCTTAGGGACGGGACATGCTGGAAACACCATATATTTT
NA TRBJ2-7 TRBV11-1 TRBD2 CASSPGQRESDEQYF TGTGCCAGCAGCCCGGGGCAGCGGGAGAGCGACGAGCAGTACTTC
few TRBJ1-2 TRBV27 TRBD1 CATRQGVYGYTF TGTGCCACCAGACAGGGGGTCTATGGCTACACCTTC
few TRBJ1-1 TRBV2 TRBD1 CATIRDRGVSVAFF TGTGCCACCATCCGGGACAGGGGAGTATCGGTAGCTTTCTTT
NA TRBJ2-5 TRBV5-4 NA CASTLGEGQETQYF TGTGCCAGCACCCTTGGCGAGGGGCAAGAGACCCAGTACTTC
NA TRBJ2-1 TRBV18 TRBD2 CASSSLAGGNEQFF TGTGCCAGCTCGTCACTAGCGGGAGGGAATGAGCAGTTCTTC
NA TRBJ1-2 TRBV28 NA CASSFQGGRKGYTF TGTGCCAGCAGTTTCCAAGGAGGGAGAAAAGGCTACACCTTC
NA TRBJ1-2 TRBV7-9 TRBD1 CASSYPSNSGGYGYTF TGTGCCAGCAGCTACCCCTCGAACTCAGGGGGGTATGGCTACACCTTC
once TRBJ1-4 TRBV25-1 NA CASRLGGYEKLFF TGTGCCAGCCGCCTAGGCGGGTATGAAAAACTGTTTTTT
few TRBJ1-4 TRBV6-6 NA CASTKTNEKLFF TGTGCCAGCACAAAGACTAATGAAAAACTGTTTTTT
NA TRBJ2-1 TRBV7-2 TRBD1 CASSRQGGDEQFF TGTGCCAGCAGCCGCCAAGGGGGCGATGAGCAGTTCTTC
NA TRBJ1-2 TRBV11-2 NA CASSLDGQGGYGYTF TGTGCCAGCAGCTTAGATGGGCAGGGTGGTTATGGCTACACCTTC
once TRBJ1-4 TRBV11-2 NA CASSLDPGIGKLFF TGTGCCAGCAGTCTTGATCCGGGGATCGGAAAACTGTTTTTT
many TRBJ2-1 TRBV6-6 NA CASSYPGTDHNEQFF TGTGCCAGCAGTTACCCCGGGACGGACCACAATGAGCAGTTCTTC
NA TRBJ1-5 TRBV27 TRBD1 CASSDAGTGGGFGSNQPQHF TGTGCCAGCAGCGACGCCGGGACAGGAGGAGGTTTTGGGAGCAATCAGCCCCAGCATTTT
NA TRBJ1-5 TRBV6-1 NA CASSEKVGQGRVQPQHF TGTGCCAGCAGTGAAAAGGTAGGGCAGGGGAGGGTTCAGCCCCAGCATTTT
once TRBJ2-7 TRBV5-3 TRBD1 CARSFVFGQGALSSYEQYF TGTGCCAGAAGCTTTGTTTTCGGACAGGGGGCACTTAGCTCCTACGAGCAGTACTTC
NA TRBJ1-6 TRBV28 NA CASSPRTVYNSPLHF TGTGCCAGCAGCCCCCGGACGGTTTATAATTCACCCCTCCACTTT
few TRBJ2-5 TRBV7-8 TRBD2 CASSYTSGPETQYF TGTGCCAGCAGCTATACTAGCGGTCCTGAGACCCAGTACTTC
NA TRBJ2-3 TRBV2 NA CASSPGEADTQYF TGTGCCAGCAGCCCCGGAGAGGCAGATACGCAGTATTTT
NA TRBJ2-7 TRBV10-1 NA CASMWVGRAYEQYF TGCGCCAGTATGTGGGTGGGCAGGGCCTACGAGCAGTACTTC
few TRBJ1-1 TRBV5-1 NA CASSLSGMNTEAFF TGCGCCAGCAGCTTAAGCGGCATGAACACTGAAGCTTTCTTT
few TRBJ1-1 TRBV29-1 NA CSAEKRGIRPMNTEAFF TGCAGTGCGGAAAAAAGAGGGATCAGGCCAATGAACACTGAAGCTTTCTTT
few TRBJ1-5 TRBV30 NA CAWNSQGQSNQPQHF TGTGCCTGGAACTCTCAGGGTCAGAGCAATCAGCCCCAGCATTTT
NA TRBJ1-2 TRBV19 TRBD1 CASSPGTGYGYTF TGTGCCAGTAGTCCAGGGACAGGCTATGGCTACACCTTC
few TRBJ2-3 TRBV6-1 NA CASSWGATQYF TGTGCCAGCAGTTGGGGGGCTACGCAGTATTTT